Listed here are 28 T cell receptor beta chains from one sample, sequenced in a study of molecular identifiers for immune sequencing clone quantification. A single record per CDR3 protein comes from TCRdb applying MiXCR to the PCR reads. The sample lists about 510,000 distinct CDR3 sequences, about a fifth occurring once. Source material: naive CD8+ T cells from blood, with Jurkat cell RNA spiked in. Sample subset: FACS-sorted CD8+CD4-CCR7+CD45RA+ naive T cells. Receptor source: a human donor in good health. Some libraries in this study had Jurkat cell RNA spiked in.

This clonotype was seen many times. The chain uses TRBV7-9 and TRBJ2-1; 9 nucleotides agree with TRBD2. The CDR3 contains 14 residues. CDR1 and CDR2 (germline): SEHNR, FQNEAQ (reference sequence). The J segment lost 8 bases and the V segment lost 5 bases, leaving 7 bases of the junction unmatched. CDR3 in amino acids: CASSPRTSVDEQFF. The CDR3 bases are TGTGCCAGCAGCCCCCGGACTAGCGTCGATGAGCAGTTCTTC.

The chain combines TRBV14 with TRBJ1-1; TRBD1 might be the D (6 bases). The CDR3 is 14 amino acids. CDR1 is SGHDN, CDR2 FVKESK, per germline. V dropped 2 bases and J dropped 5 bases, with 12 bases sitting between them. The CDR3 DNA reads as TGTGCCAGCAGCCAAAAACAGGGAGTGACTGAAGCTTTCTTT. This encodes CASSQKQGVTEAFF.

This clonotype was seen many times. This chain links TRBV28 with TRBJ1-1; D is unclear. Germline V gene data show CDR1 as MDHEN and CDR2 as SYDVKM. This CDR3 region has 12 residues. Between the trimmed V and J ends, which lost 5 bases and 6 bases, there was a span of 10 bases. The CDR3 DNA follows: TGTGCCAGCAGTCCCCCAGGTGCTGAAGCTTTCTTT. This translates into CASSPPGAEAFF.

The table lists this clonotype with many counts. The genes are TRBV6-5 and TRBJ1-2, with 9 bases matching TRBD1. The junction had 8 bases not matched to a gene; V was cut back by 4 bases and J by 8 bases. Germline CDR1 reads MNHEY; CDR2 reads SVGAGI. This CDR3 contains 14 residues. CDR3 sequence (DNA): TGTGCCAGCAGTTCCACCACAGGGGGCACCGGCTACACCTTC. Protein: CASSSTTGGTGYTF.

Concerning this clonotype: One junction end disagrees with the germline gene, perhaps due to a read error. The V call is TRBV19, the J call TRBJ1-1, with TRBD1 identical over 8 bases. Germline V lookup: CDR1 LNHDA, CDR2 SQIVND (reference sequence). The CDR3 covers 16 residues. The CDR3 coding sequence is TGTGCCAGTAGATACGGATCAGGACAGGGTAACACTGGAGCTTTCTTT. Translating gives CASRYGSGQGNTGAFF.

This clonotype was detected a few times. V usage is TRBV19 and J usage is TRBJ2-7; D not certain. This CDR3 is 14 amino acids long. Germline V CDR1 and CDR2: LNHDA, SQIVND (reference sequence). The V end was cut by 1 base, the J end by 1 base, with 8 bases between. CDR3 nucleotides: TGTGCCAGTAGTATAGTTCCCGAATCCTACGAGCAGTACTTC. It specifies CASSIVPESYEQYF.

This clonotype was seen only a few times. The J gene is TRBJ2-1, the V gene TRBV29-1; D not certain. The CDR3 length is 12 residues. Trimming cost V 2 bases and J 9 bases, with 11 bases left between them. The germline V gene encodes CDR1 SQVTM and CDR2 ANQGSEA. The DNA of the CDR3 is TGCAGCGTTGAATCCCTAGTTATTGAGCAGTTCTTC. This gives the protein CSVESLVIEQFF.

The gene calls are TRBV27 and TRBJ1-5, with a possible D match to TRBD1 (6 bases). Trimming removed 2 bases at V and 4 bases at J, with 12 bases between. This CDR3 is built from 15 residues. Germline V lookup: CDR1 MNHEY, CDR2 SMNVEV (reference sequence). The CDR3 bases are TGTGCCAGCAGTTTAGGGGGGGGGGCTAATCAGCCCCAGCATTTT. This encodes CASSLGGGANQPQHF.

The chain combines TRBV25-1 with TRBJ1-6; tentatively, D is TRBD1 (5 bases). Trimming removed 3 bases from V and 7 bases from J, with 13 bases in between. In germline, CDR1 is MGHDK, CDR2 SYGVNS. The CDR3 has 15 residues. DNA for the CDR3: TGTGCCAGCAGTGACTCCGACAGCTGGAATTCACCCCTCCACTTT. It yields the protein CASSDSDSWNSPLHF.

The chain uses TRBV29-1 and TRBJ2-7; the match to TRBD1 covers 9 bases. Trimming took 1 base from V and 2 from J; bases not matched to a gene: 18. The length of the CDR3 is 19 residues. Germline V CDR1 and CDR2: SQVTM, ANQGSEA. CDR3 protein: CSVEVGGWSTGTGPYEQYF. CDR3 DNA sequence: TGCAGCGTTGAAGTAGGCGGTTGGAGTACCGGGACAGGGCCCTACGAGCAGTACTTC.

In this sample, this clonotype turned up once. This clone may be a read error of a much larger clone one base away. The CDR3 DNA reads TGTGCCAGCCCCTATCTGAATGGTTTCTTT. The encoded protein is CASPYLNGFF. The chain is built from TRBV6-1 and TRBJ1-1; D is unclear. Germline CDR1 is MNHNS and CDR2 is SASEGT. The CDR3 length is 10 residues. V was pared by 8 bases and J by 13 bases, with 14 bases between.

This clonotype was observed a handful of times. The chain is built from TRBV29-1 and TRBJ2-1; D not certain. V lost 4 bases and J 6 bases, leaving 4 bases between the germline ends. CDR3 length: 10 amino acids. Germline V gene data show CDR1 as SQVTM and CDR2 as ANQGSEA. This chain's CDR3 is CSVGANEQFF. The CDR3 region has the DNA TGCAGCGTTGGGGCCAATGAGCAGTTCTTC.

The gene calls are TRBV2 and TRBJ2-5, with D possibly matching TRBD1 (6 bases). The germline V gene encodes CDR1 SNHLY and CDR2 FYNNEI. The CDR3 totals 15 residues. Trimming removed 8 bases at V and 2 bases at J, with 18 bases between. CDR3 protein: CASSEGFQGQETQYF. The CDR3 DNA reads TGTGCCAGCTCAGAGGGCTTTCAGGGGCAAGAGACCCAGTACTTC.

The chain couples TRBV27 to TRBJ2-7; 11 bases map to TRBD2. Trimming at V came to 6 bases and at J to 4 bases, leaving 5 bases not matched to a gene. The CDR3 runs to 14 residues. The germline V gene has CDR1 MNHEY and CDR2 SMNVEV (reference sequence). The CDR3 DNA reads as TGTGCCAGCAGGCTAGCGGGAGGTTTGTACGAGCAGTACTTC. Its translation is CASRLAGGLYEQYF.

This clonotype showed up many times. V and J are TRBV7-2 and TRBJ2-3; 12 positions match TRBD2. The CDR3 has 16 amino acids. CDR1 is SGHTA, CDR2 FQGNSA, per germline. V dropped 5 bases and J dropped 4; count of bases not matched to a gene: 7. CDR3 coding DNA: TGTGCCAGCAGCACCACTAGCGGGAGGTTGGCAGATACGCAGTATTTT. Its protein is CASSTTSGRLADTQYF. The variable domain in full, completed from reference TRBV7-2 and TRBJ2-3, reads GAGVSQSPSNKVTEKGKDVELRCDPISGHTALYWYRQSLGQGLEFLIYFQGNSAPDKSGLPSDRFSAERTGGSVSTLTIQRTQQEDSAVYLCASSTTSGRLADTQYFGPGTRLTVL.

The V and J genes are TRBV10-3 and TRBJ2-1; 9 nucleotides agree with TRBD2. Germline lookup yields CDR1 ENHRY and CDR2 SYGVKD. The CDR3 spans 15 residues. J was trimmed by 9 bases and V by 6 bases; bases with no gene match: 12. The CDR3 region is CAISNPGGGEIEQFF. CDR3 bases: TGTGCCATCAGCAACCCCGGCGGGGGGGAAATTGAGCAGTTCTTC.

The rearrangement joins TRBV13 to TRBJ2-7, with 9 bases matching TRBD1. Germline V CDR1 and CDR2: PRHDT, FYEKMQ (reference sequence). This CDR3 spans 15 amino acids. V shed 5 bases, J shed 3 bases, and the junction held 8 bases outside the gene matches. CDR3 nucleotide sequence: TGTGCCAGCAGCGGTGAGACAGGGGGTATCTACGAGCAGTACTTC. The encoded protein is CASSGETGGIYEQYF.

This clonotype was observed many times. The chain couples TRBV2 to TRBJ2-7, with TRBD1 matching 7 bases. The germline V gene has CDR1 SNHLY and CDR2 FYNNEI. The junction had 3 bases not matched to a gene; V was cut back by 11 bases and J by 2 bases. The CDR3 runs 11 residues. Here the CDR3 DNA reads TGTGCCCACGGGACAGCCTACGAGCAGTACTTC. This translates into CAHGTAYEQYF. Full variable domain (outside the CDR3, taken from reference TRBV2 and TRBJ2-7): EPEVTQTPSHQVTQMGQEVILRCVPISNHLYFYWYRQILGQKVEFLVSFYNNEISEKSEIFDDQFSVERPDGSNFTLKIRSTKLEDSAMYFCAHGTAYEQYFGPGTRLTVT.

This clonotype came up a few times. CDR3 amino acids: CATSARGLTTNEKLFF. The CDR3, as DNA: TGTGCCACCTCCGCGCGGGGGCTTACAACTAATGAAAAACTGTTTTTT. V and J are TRBV15 and TRBJ1-4, with D tentatively TRBD1 (6 bases). The germline V gene has CDR1 LNHNV and CDR2 YYDKDF (reference sequence). Trimming left V 8 bases short and J 0 bases short, with 16 bases between. The CDR3 runs to 16 residues. Together with reference TRBV15 and TRBJ1-4, the CDR3 gives the full variable domain: DAMVIQNPRYQVTQFGKPVTLSCSQTLNHNVMYWYQQKSSQAPKLLFHYYDKDFNNEADTPDNFQSRRPNTSFCFLDIRSPGLGDTAMYLCATSARGLTTNEKLFFGSGTQLSVL.

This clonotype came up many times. The CDR3 DNA reads as TGTGCCAGCAGCGCTATATCCGGGCCCCAAGACAATGAGCAGTTCTTC. Its translation: CASSAISGPQDNEQFF. The chain couples TRBV7-2 to TRBJ2-1; D call uncertain. The CDR3 has 16 residues. V was shortened by 5 bases and J by 5 bases, with 19 bases between the two germline ends. Germline CDR1 reads SGHTA; CDR2 reads FQGNSA.

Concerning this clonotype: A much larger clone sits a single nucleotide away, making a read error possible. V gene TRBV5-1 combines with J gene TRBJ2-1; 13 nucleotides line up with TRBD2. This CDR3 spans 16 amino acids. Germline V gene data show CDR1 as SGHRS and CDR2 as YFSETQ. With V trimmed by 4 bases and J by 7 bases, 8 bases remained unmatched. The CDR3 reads CASSLITSGGANEQFF. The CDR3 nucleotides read TGCGCCAGCAGCCTTATAACTAGCGGGGGGGCGAATGAGCAGTTCTTC.

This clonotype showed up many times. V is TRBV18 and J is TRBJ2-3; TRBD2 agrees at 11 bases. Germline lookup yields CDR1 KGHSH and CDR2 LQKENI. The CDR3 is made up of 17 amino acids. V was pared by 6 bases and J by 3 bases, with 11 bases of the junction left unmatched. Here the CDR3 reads CASSSRPGTSGTDTQYF. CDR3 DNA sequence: TGTGCCAGCTCGTCTCGCCCCGGGACTAGCGGAACAGATACGCAGTATTTT.

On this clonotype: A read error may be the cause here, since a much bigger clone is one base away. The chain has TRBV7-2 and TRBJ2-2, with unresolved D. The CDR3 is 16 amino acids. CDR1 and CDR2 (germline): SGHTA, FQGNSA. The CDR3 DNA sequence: TGTGCCGGCAGCCCGATGGCGGACGCGAACACCGGGGAGCTGTTTTTT. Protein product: CAGSPMADANTGELFF.

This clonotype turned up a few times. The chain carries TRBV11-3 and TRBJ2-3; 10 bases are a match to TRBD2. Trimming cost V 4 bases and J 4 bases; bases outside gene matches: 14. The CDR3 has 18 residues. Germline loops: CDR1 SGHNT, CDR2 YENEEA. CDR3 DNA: TGTGCCAGCAGCTCTACGGTAGAGCGGGGGGGAGGGGCAGATACGCAGTATTTT. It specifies CASSSTVERGGGADTQYF.

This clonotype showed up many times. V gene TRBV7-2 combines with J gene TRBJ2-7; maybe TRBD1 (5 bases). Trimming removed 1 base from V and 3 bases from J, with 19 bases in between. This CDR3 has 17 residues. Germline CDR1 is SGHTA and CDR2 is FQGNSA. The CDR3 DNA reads TGTGCCAGCAGCTTAGAGGGCGTCAGGGTGCCCGACTACGAGCAGTACTTC. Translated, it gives CASSLEGVRVPDYEQYF.

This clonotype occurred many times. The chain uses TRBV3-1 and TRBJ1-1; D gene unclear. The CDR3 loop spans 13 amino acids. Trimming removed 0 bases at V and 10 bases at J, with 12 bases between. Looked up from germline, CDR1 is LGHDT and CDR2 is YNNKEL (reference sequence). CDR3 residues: CASSQESLGLAFF. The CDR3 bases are TGTGCCAGCAGCCAAGAGAGTCTGGGTTTAGCTTTCTTT.

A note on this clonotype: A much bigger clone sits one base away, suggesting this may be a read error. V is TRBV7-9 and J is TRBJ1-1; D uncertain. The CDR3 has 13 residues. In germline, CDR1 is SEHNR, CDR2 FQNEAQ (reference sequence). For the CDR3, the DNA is TGTACCAGCAGAGGTACGATGAACACTGAAGCTTTCTTT. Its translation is CTSRGTMNTEAFF.

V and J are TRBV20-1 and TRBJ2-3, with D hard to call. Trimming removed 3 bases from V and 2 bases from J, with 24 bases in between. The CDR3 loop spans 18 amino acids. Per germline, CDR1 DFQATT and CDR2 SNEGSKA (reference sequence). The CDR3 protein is CSASGIKVAPLSTDTQYF. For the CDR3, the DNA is TGCAGTGCTAGTGGTATCAAGGTAGCCCCTCTTTCCACAGATACGCAGTATTTT.